The rows below give T cell receptor beta chains drawn from one sample of a study of regulatory T cells in long-lasting Graves disease. MiXCR, applied by TCRdb to the multiplex PCR reads, yields one record per CDR3 protein. The data hold roughly 420,000 distinct CDR3 sequences, with about 17% observed a single time. The sample also formed part of further work on T cells in Graves' hyperthyroidism and ophthalmopathy.

The input for sequencing was peripheral blood mononuclear cells (PBMCs), taken at new diagnosis, from a patient treated with antithyroid drugs. These receptor sequences come from a woman aged 25 to 39 with Graves disease. CDR3s include the opening cysteine and the closing phenylalanine or tryptophan. A D gene is named only where the DNA matches it firmly. Not all rows give a size; the values are once, few, many and, for expanded clones, a class.

j_call | v_call | d_call | clone_size | cdr3_nt | cdr3_aa
TRBJ1-1 | TRBV28 | TRBD1 | NA | TGTGCCACTACGACGGGACAGGGCCTGAACACTGAAGCTTTCTTT | CATTTGQGLNTEAFF
TRBJ2-1 | TRBV18 | TRBD2 | many | TGTGCCAGCTCACCGGGACTAGCGGGACCGGCGGGGGATGAGCAGTTCTTC | CASSPGLAGPAGDEQFF
TRBJ1-5 | TRBV7-2 | NA | NA | TGTGCCAGCAGCTTAGGGGTCAGCTATCAGCCCCAGCATTTT | CASSLGVSYQPQHF
TRBJ1-5 | TRBV28 | TRBD1 | few | TGTGCCAGCAGAAAGGGGACAGGGGGTATAGGCAATCAGCCCCAGCATTTT | CASRKGTGGIGNQPQHF
TRBJ1-2 | TRBV6-9 | NA | many | TGTGCCAGCAGTTCCCAGGCGTTTGGCTACACCTTC | CASSSQAFGYTF
TRBJ2-1 | TRBV18 | NA | many | TGTGCCAGCACACAGGGCAACTCCTACAATGAGCAGTTCTTC | CASTQGNSYNEQFF
TRBJ1-1 | TRBV28 | NA | many | TGTGCCAGCAGTTTAGGCGCGCTGCCGAACACTGAAGCTTTCTTT | CASSLGALPNTEAFF
TRBJ2-4 | TRBV20-1 | NA | many | TGCAGTGCTAGAGAGGGGGGGGCCTCCAAAAACATTCAGTACTTC | CSAREGGASKNIQYF
TRBJ2-5 | TRBV20-1 | NA | few | TGCAGTGCTAATGACGGAGCTTGGGAGACCCAGTACTTC | CSANDGAWETQYF
TRBJ2-1 | TRBV20-1 | NA | many | TGCAGTGCCACGGAACCGGAGCCCAATGAGCAGTTCTTC | CSATEPEPNEQFF
TRBJ2-4 | TRBV4-1 | TRBD1 | NA | TGCGCCAGCAGCCAAGAACGGACAGGGACTTTTGACATTCAGTACTTC | CASSQERTGTFDIQYF
TRBJ1-6 | TRBV6-1 | NA | NA | TGTGCCAGCAGCCAGGGGCGGGGCAATTCACCCCTCCACTTT | CASSQGRGNSPLHF
TRBJ2-7 | TRBV27 | TRBD1 | NA | TGTGCCAGCAGTCCCCGGACAGGGAAATACGAGCAGTACTTC | CASSPRTGKYEQYF
TRBJ2-3 | TRBV6-1 | NA | NA | TGTGCCAGCAAGAAGAGCGTCTTGGATACGCAGTATTTT | CASKKSVLDTQYF